Listed here are 17 T cell receptor beta chains from one sample, sequenced in a study of cytomegalovirus exposure and HLA in healthy donors. The table came from immunoSEQ multiplex PCR; TCRdb's copy has only in-frame clones and leaves some out. The sample has about 130,000 clones, about 91% seen once. Specimen: PBMCs. The source of these receptors is a young woman in good health and CMV-seronegative.

CDR3 in amino acids: CATAGQSTDTQYF. The CDR3 nucleotides are TGTGCCACCGCGGGACAGAGCACAGATACGCAGTATTTT. V is TRBV28 and J is TRBJ2-3, with TRBD1 as a possible D gene (7 bases). The germline V gene has CDR1 MDHEN and CDR2 SYDVKM. V lost 10 bases and J 0 bases, leaving 11 bases between the germline ends. CDR3 size: 13 residues.

V is TRBV18 and J is TRBJ1-2; D gene unclear. Germline CDR1 is KGHSH and CDR2 is LQKENI. The CDR3 runs to 16 residues. Deletions cut 3 bases from V and 2 bases from J, with 16 bases between. The CDR3 loop is CASSPSSGDINYGYTF. The CDR3 DNA is TGTGCCAGCTCACCTAGTTCAGGCGACATCAACTATGGCTACACCTTC. The full variable domain, its missing parts supplied by reference TRBV18 and TRBJ1-2, is NAGVMQNPRHLVRRRGQEARLRCSPMKGHSHVYWYRQLPEEGLKFMVYLQKENIIDESGMPKERFSAEFPKEGPSILRIQQVVRGDSAAYFCASSPSSGDINYGYTFGSGTRLTVV.

The rearrangement joins TRBV19 to TRBJ1-5; D gene uncertain. Trimming removed 0 bases at V and 3 bases at J, with 15 bases between. CDR3 size: 17 residues. The germline V gene has CDR1 LNHDA and CDR2 SQIVND (reference sequence). The CDR3 loop reads CASSIEQTTTSNQPQHF. The CDR3 coding sequence is TGTGCCAGTAGTATAGAGCAAACTACGACCTCCAATCAGCCCCAGCATTTT.

The gene calls are TRBV11-2 and TRBJ2-6; D may be TRBD1 (6 bases). V lost 1 base and J 4 bases, leaving 14 bases between the germline ends. The CDR3 length is 17 residues. CDR1 and CDR2 from the germline V gene are SGHAT and FQNNGV. The chain's CDR3 is CASSLAVLGAGANVLTF. The CDR3 nucleotides are TGTGCCAGCAGCTTAGCGGTTCTGGGGGCAGGGGCCAACGTCCTGACTTTC. The full variable domain, completed using reference TRBV11-2 and TRBJ2-6, is EAGVAQSPRYKIIEKRQSVAFWCNPISGHATLYWYQQILGQGPKLLIQFQNNGVVDDSQLPKDRFSAERLKGVDSTLKIQPAKLEDSAVYLCASSLAVLGAGANVLTFGAGSRLTVL.

CDR3 region: CASSEQGDRGLPEAFF. CDR3 DNA sequence: TGTGCCAGCAGTGAACAGGGCGACAGGGGCTTACCTGAAGCTTTCTTT. The rearrangement links TRBV25-1 to TRBJ1-1; 8 bases align to TRBD1. J gave up 6 bases and V 2 bases, and 11 bases lay outside the gene matches. This CDR3 has 16 residues. CDR1 MGHDK and CDR2 SYGVNS come from the germline V gene.

The chain employs TRBV28 and TRBJ2-5, with TRBD1 matching 11 bases. Germline trimming cut 8 bases from V and 6 bases from J; bases unmatched to any gene: 11. The CDR3 contains 15 residues. Per germline, CDR1 MDHEN and CDR2 SYDVKM. CDR3 DNA: TGTGCCAGCTCAAACTCCGGGACAGGGGGAAAGACCCAGTACTTC. This encodes CASSNSGTGGKTQYF. Full variable domain (rest looked up from reference TRBV28 and TRBJ2-5): DVKVTQSSRYLVKRTGEKVFLECVQDMDHENMFWYRQDPGLGLRLIYFSYDVKMKEKGDIPEGYSVSREKKERFSLILESASTNQTSMYLCASSNSGTGGKTQYFGPGTRLLVL.

The J gene is TRBJ2-7, the V gene TRBV27; D not certain. CDR3 size: 14 residues. Per germline, CDR1 MNHEY and CDR2 SMNVEV (reference sequence). V was pared by 6 bases and J by 4 bases, with 16 bases between. The CDR3 nucleotides read TGTGCCAGCAGCCCGACACCAGGTGGGTACGAGCAGTACGTC. This encodes CASSPTPGGYEQYV.

This chain links TRBV7-6 with TRBJ2-2; 10 bases line up with TRBD2. Trimming cost V 5 bases and J 7 bases; bases outside gene matches: 13. Germline values: CDR1 SGHVS, CDR2 FNYEAQ. CDR3 length: 17 residues. Here the CDR3 reads CASSPELAGVRGGELFF. In DNA form, the CDR3 reads TGTGCCAGCAGCCCTGAGCTAGCGGGGGTTCGTGGCGGGGAGCTGTTTTTT.

The chain combines TRBV2 with TRBJ2-6, with a possible D match to TRBD1 (5 bases). The V and J ends lost 7 bases and 4 bases respectively, with 14 bases between them. The CDR3 has 15 amino acids. Germline CDR1 is SNHLY and CDR2 is FYNNEI. CDR3 DNA: TGTGCCAGCATTAAAGGGGCTGGCGGGGCCAACGTCCTGACTTTC. Amino acid sequence: CASIKGAGGANVLTF.

The chain has TRBV18 and TRBJ2-7, with a tentative D call TRBD2 (5 bases). V was shortened by 3 bases and J by 5 bases, with 11 bases between the two germline ends. The CDR3 spans 13 residues. Per the germline V gene, CDR1 is KGHSH and CDR2 is LQKENI. For the CDR3, the DNA is TGTGCCAGCTCACCGACTCACGGGGACGAGCAGTACTTC. Translation: CASSPTHGDEQYF.

The chain combines TRBV6-5 with TRBJ1-1; possible D gene TRBD1, 5 bases. The CDR3 sequence is 13 residues long. Germline assignment: CDR1 MNHEY and CDR2 SVGAGI. V shed 6 bases and J shed 3 bases, with 11 bases lying between them. The CDR3: CASRGLGHTEAFF. CDR3 DNA: TGTGCCAGCAGGGGACTGGGGCACACTGAAGCTTTCTTT.

This clone showed up just once. The gene calls are TRBV19 and TRBJ2-7, with unresolved D. The germline V gene has CDR1 LNHDA and CDR2 SQIVND (reference sequence). The length of the CDR3 is 13 residues. V was shortened by 3 bases and J by 2 bases, with 8 bases between the two germline ends. CDR3 loop: CASSIMAAYEQYF. The CDR3 DNA reads as TGTGCCAGTAGTATTATGGCGGCCTACGAGCAGTACTTC.

This chain joins TRBV2 and TRBJ1-2, with no clear D. The length of the CDR3 is 14 residues. Germline V gene sequence: CDR1 SNHLY, CDR2 FYNNEI. Deletions cut 8 bases from V and 12 bases from J, with 25 bases between. CDR3 coding DNA: TGTGCCAGCGTAGGACTTACGGGTGACGGGTCTAACACCTTC. This codes for CASVGLTGDGSNTF.

The V call is TRBV29-1, the J call TRBJ2-2, with 7 nucleotides matching TRBD2. From germline, CDR1 is SQVTM and CDR2 ANQGSEA. This CDR3 spans 13 amino acids. Unmatched junction bases numbered 3, after V lost 4 bases and J lost 4 bases. CDR3 nucleotide sequence: TGCAGCGTTGGTGGGAGGGGCACCGGGGAGCTGTTTTTT. As protein: CSVGGRGTGELFF.

This clone was seen once. The J gene is TRBJ2-5, the V gene TRBV23-1; D is possibly TRBD1 (6 bases). TRBV23-1 is annotated as an ORF whose role is uncertain. Trimming removed 4 bases from V and 1 base from J, with 16 bases in between. The CDR3 has 16 residues. CDR3 residues: CASSPEDSSPQETQYF. CDR3 in DNA: TGCGCCAGCAGTCCAGAGGACAGCTCCCCCCAAGAGACCCAGTACTTC.

This rearrangement joins TRBV27 to TRBJ2-1; 8 nucleotides match TRBD1. J lost 9 bases, V lost 5 bases, and 9 bases had no gene match. The germline V gene encodes CDR1 MNHEY and CDR2 SMNVEV (reference sequence). The CDR3 spans 14 residues. CDR3 protein: CASSPWTGNGEQFF. CDR3 bases: TGTGCCAGCAGTCCCTGGACAGGGAATGGTGAGCAGTTCTTC.

J is TRBJ2-1 and V is TRBV19; 8 nucleotides agree with TRBD2. The germline V gene encodes CDR1 LNHDA and CDR2 SQIVND (reference sequence). The CDR3 runs 14 residues. After removal of 9 bases from V and 3 bases from J, the junction contained 7 bases not matched to a gene. CDR3 in amino acids: CASTQTSGYNEQFF. CDR3 DNA: TGTGCCAGCACCCAAACTAGCGGCTACAATGAGCAGTTCTTC.